One sample yielded the 24 T cell receptor beta chains listed below, sequenced in a study of blood T cell repertoires in COVID-19. Generated by immunoSEQ multiplex PCR, the TCRdb table keeps only in-frame clones and is missing some. Of approximately 290,000 clones in the sample, about 86% were seen once. Sequencing was carried out using peripheral blood. Receptor source: a person aged 70 to 85 with COVID-19, enrolled during active disease.

CDR3 residues: CASSWTTLDTQYF. The DNA for the CDR3 is TGTGCCAGCAGTTGGACTACTTTAGATACGCAGTATTTT. The V call is TRBV12-3 or TRBV12-4, the J call TRBJ2-3; D is perhaps TRBD2 (6 bases). This CDR3 contains 13 residues. V was shortened by 4 bases and J by 5 bases, with 10 bases between the two germline ends.

The table lists this clone with a count of one. The rearrangement joins TRBV30 to TRBJ2-3; D not resolved. Between the trimmed V and J ends, which lost 4 bases and 8 bases, there was a span of 13 bases. This CDR3 contains 12 residues. Per the germline V gene, CDR1 is GTSNPN and CDR2 is SVGIG (reference sequence). The CDR3 protein is CAWNPNSGTQYF. Written as DNA, the CDR3 is TGTGCCTGGAACCCTAATTCGGGTACGCAGTATTTT.

The chain combines TRBV2 with TRBJ1-5, with D possibly TRBD1 on 6 matching bases. The germline gives CDR1 SNHLY, CDR2 FYNNEI. Trimming removed 1 base at V and 0 bases at J, with 19 bases between. The CDR3 is 19 residues long. CDR3 amino acids: CASSEEGRGGIVSNQPQHF. The CDR3 nucleotides read TGTGCCAGCAGTGAAGAGGGCAGGGGTGGAATAGTTAGCAATCAGCCCCAGCATTTT. The variable domain in full, completed from reference TRBV2 and TRBJ1-5, reads EPEVTQTPSHQVTQMGQEVILRCVPISNHLYFYWYRQILGQKVEFLVSFYNNEISEKSEIFDDQFSVERPDGSNFTLKIRSTKLEDSAMYFCASSEEGRGGIVSNQPQHFGDGTRLSIL.

The chain couples TRBV28 to TRBJ1-2; TRBD1 agrees at 9 bases. Germline V CDR1 and CDR2: MDHEN, SYDVKM. This CDR3 comprises 17 residues. The ends lost 8 bases at V and 0 bases at J; junction bases unmatched: 13. Here the CDR3 reads CASRKLWDRVSNYGYTF. The CDR3 region has the DNA TGTGCCAGCCGAAAACTTTGGGACAGGGTGTCTAACTATGGCTACACCTTC.

The chain's CDR3 is CAISTGIHYGYTF. In nucleotides, the CDR3 is TGTGCCATCAGTACAGGGATCCACTATGGCTACACCTTC. The chain couples TRBV10-3 to TRBJ1-2; perhaps TRBD1 as D (6 bases). The CDR3 covers 13 residues. V lost 5 bases, J lost 3 bases, and 10 bases lay in between. CDR1 is ENHRY and CDR2 is SYGVKD in the germline V gene.

The V and J genes are TRBV3-1 (or the pseudogene TRBV3-2) and TRBJ1-1; no clear D. The germline V gene encodes CDR1 LGHDT and CDR2 YNNKEL (reference sequence). Trimming shortened V by 4 bases and J by 2 bases, and 8 bases separated the two germline ends. The CDR3 runs to 13 residues. CDR3 nucleotides: TGTGCCAGCAGCCTCACAGTTAACACTGAAGCTTTCTTT. The encoded protein is CASSLTVNTEAFF.

The rearrangement links TRBV15 to TRBJ2-1, with 11 positions matching TRBD2. Germline V gives CDR1 LNHNV, CDR2 YYDKDF (reference sequence). This CDR3 comprises 16 residues. With V trimmed by 1 base and J by 3 bases, 2 bases remained unmatched. DNA of the CDR3: TGTGCCACCAGCAGAGCCCTAGCGGGGGGCTACAATGAGCAGTTCTTC. Its protein product is CATSRALAGGYNEQFF.

This chain uses TRBV28 with TRBJ2-3; 15 positions match TRBD2. The CDR3 extends over 16 amino acids. J lost 6 bases, V lost 4 bases, and 5 bases had no gene match. Germline CDR1 and CDR2: MDHEN and SYDVKM. Here the CDR3 reads CASSWTSGRAEDTQYF. CDR3 DNA: TGTGCCAGCAGTTGGACTAGCGGGAGGGCCGAGGATACGCAGTATTTT.

The chain is built from TRBV7-8 and TRBJ1-4; 8 positions agree with TRBD1. J was trimmed by 7 bases and V by 2 bases; bases with no gene match: 3. Germline V gene lookup returns CDR1 SGHVS and CDR2 FQNEAQ. This CDR3 spans 14 amino acids. CDR3 bases: TGTGCCAGCAGCTTATTCGGACAGGGTGAAAAACTGTTTTTT. It translates to CASSLFGQGEKLFF.

This chain links TRBV13 with TRBJ1-4; no definite D call. V lost 3 bases to trimming and J lost 7 bases, with 9 bases between them. This CDR3 region has 13 residues. The germline gives CDR1 PRHDT, CDR2 FYEKMQ (reference sequence). CDR3 nucleotides: TGTGCCAGCAGCTTTCTCGCGGGTGAAAAACTGTTTTTT. Translating gives CASSFLAGEKLFF.

The chain has TRBV19 and TRBJ1-5; D remains unclear. The CDR3 consists of 17 residues. Germline V gene lookup returns CDR1 LNHDA and CDR2 SQIVND (reference sequence). With 5 bases removed from V and 3 bases from J, the gap between germline ends came to 20 bases. CDR3 DNA: TGTGCCAGTAGTGACGGGGAGGGTTCGCATTTCAATCAGCCCCAGCATTTT. It encodes CASSDGEGSHFNQPQHF.

The rearrangement joins TRBV7-2 to TRBJ1-4; 8 nucleotides match TRBD1. The CDR3 extends over 15 amino acids. V shed 5 bases and J 7 bases; nucleotides not matched to a gene: 9. Germline CDR1 reads SGHTA; CDR2 reads FQGNSA. CDR3 in DNA: TGTGCCAGCAGCGCGACGACAGGGGTGGGTGAAAAACTGTTTTTT. It encodes CASSATTGVGEKLFF.

The chain combines TRBV6-2 or TRBV6-3 with TRBJ2-1; 10 nucleotides agree with TRBD2. CDR3 length: 15 residues. With 2 bases clipped from V and 7 bases from J, the junction kept 5 bases outside the gene matches. Germline CDR1 and CDR2: MNHEY and SVGEGT. This CDR3 is CASSYKVSGRNEQFF. The CDR3 DNA sequence: TGTGCCAGCAGTTACAAAGTTAGCGGGAGGAATGAGCAGTTCTTC.

In its sample, this clone was seen a few times. The chain employs TRBV28 and TRBJ1-2; 8 nucleotides line up with TRBD1. The germline gives CDR1 MDHEN, CDR2 SYDVKM. The CDR3 has 16 amino acids. After removal of 2 bases from V and 7 bases from J, the junction contained 12 bases not matched to a gene. CDR3 in amino acids: CASSLRPGQEVGGYTF. CDR3 nucleotides: TGTGCCAGCAGTTTACGCCCGGGACAGGAGGTTGGTGGCTACACCTTC.

The chain couples TRBV9 to TRBJ2-1; TRBD2 matches 8 bases. CDR3 length: 15 residues. Germline values: CDR1 SGDLS, CDR2 YYNGEE. Trimming removed 3 bases from V and 4 bases from J; junction bases left unmatched: 6. The CDR3 here is CASSAIAGLYNEQFF. CDR3 bases: TGTGCCAGCAGCGCGATAGCGGGATTGTACAATGAGCAGTTCTTC.

This chain uses TRBV4-3 with TRBJ2-2; D might be TRBD2 (7 bases). CDR1 is LGHNA and CDR2 is YSLEER in the germline V gene. The CDR3 is 16 residues long. V lost 0 bases and J lost 4, with 12 bases in between. CDR3 amino acids: CASSQDRGGITGELFF. The CDR3 DNA follows: TGCGCCAGCAGCCAAGATAGGGGGGGGATCACCGGGGAGCTGTTTTTT.

This chain uses TRBV9 with TRBJ2-7, with 7 bases that match TRBD1. The CDR3 has 14 amino acids. Germline CDR1 SGDLS, CDR2 YYNGEE. Trimming cost V 4 bases and J 2 bases; bases outside gene matches: 6. The chain's CDR3 is CASSFRDRAYEQYF. The CDR3 DNA reads TGTGCCAGCAGCTTCCGGGACAGAGCCTACGAGCAGTACTTC.

The chain joins TRBV18 to TRBJ2-5, with 9 bases that match TRBD1. The V gene end was trimmed by 2 bases and the J gene end by 4 bases; junction bases not matched to a gene: 8. CDR3 length: 16 residues. Germline V gives CDR1 KGHSH, CDR2 LQKENI. The CDR3 here is CASSPTGQGSGETQYF. The CDR3 DNA is TGTGCCAGCTCACCAACGGGACAGGGTAGCGGAGAGACCCAGTACTTC.

The rearrangement links TRBV2 to TRBJ2-1; 7 nucleotides line up with TRBD1. Unmatched junction bases numbered 9, after V lost 6 bases and J lost 7 bases. The length of the CDR3 is 14 residues. Germline V gives CDR1 SNHLY, CDR2 FYNNEI. Here the CDR3 reads CASRERQGLNEQFF. The CDR3 DNA is TGTGCCAGCAGGGAAAGACAGGGATTAAATGAGCAGTTCTTC.

The chain carries TRBV27 and TRBJ1-1; D perhaps matches TRBD1 (5 bases). Deletions cut 1 base from V and 1 base from J, with 10 bases between. Germline V CDR1 and CDR2: MNHEY, SMNVEV (reference sequence). The CDR3 runs to 15 residues. The CDR3 sequence is CASSLLAGTNTEAFF. The CDR3 DNA reads TGTGCCAGCAGTTTATTAGCGGGGACGAACACTGAAGCTTTCTTT.

This clone appeared a single time. The chain uses TRBV27 and TRBJ2-3, with TRBD2 identical over 7 bases. Per germline, CDR1 MNHEY and CDR2 SMNVEV (reference sequence). This CDR3 has 16 residues. Germline trimming cut 4 bases from V and 1 base from J; bases unmatched to any gene: 8. CDR3 in amino acids: CASSSPSGSGTDTQYF. In DNA, the CDR3 is TGTGCCAGCAGTTCTCCTAGCGGTTCCGGCACAGATACGCAGTATTTT.

The chain couples TRBV5-1 to TRBJ2-5; 8 bases line up with TRBD2. V lost 1 base to trimming and J lost 3 bases; unmatched junction nucleotides: 2. The CDR3 sequence is 14 residues long. CDR1 and CDR2 (germline): SGHRS, YFSETQ. The DNA for the CDR3 is TGCGCCAGCAGCTTGATTAGCGGGGAAGAGACCCAGTACTTC. Its protein product is CASSLISGEETQYF.

This clone was picked up a small number of times. The rearrangement joins TRBV7-2 to TRBJ1-2; D is ambiguous. The V and J ends lost 1 base and 7 bases respectively, with 19 bases between them. The CDR3 contains 16 residues. Germline V lookup: CDR1 SGHTA, CDR2 FQGNSA. CDR3 bases: TGTGCCAGCAGCTTAGAGATCTACCCAGGTTCTTCTGGCTACACCTTC. Its protein product is CASSLEIYPGSSGYTF.

Here the CDR3 DNA reads TGTGCCAGCAGTGGACCCCAGGGGGCGGAAGCTTTCTTT. Protein: CASSGPQGAEAFF. This chain uses TRBV6-1 with TRBJ1-1; TRBD1 agrees at 8 bases. From germline, CDR1 is MNHNS and CDR2 SASEGT. Germline trimming cut 4 bases from V and 8 bases from J; bases unmatched to any gene: 6. CDR3 length: 13 amino acids.